This is a list of T cell receptor beta chains from one sample in a study of identical twins. TCRdb redid the calling of the 5' RACE reads with MiXCR, one entry per CDR3 protein. Counted here are some 330,000 distinct CDR3 sequences, 8.5% to 10% occurring once; the ten biggest clones make up about 9.1%. Sequences were obtained from naive T cells sorted from blood. The receptors were sampled from a woman aged 50 to 65 in good health. The CDR3 runs from the conserved cysteine through the conserved F or W. The order of the fields is J gene, clone size, V gene, D gene, CDR3 DNA, CDR3 protein. D genes are given only for firm matches. Clone size is not always given. Where it is, it says once, few, many or a class for expanded clones.

TRBJ2-2 many TRBV5-1 TRBD2 TGCGCCAGCAGTCTTTCGGCTAGCGGGATTTTAACCGGGGAGCTGTTTTTT CASSLSASGILTGELFF
TRBJ2-1 - TRBV5-1 - TGCGCCAGCAGCTTGGAGCATGAGCAGTTCTTC CASSLEHEQFF
TRBJ2-3 few TRBV10-3 TRBD1 TGTGCCATCAGTGAGTCGGGGGGACAGGGACCAGATACGCAGTATTTT CAISESGGQGPDTQYF
TRBJ2-2 - TRBV7-2 - TGTGCCAGCAGACTCGGGGCGATAGCCGGGGAGCTGTTTTTT CASRLGAIAGELFF
TRBJ2-3 many TRBV7-8 - TGTGCCAGCAGCTTAGTAATTGCCCCAGATACGCAGTATTTT CASSLVIAPDTQYF
TRBJ2-2 - TRBV7-3 - TGTGCCAGCAGCTTAATCAGCACCGGGGAGCTGTTTTTT CASSLISTGELFF
TRBJ1-4 few TRBV20-1 - TGCAGTGCTAGGGCTCGGGTCTCTAATGAAAAACTGTTTTTT CSARARVSNEKLFF
TRBJ2-3 - TRBV7-9 TRBD2 TGTGCCAGCAGCGGAGGCGGGACTAGGCCAGATACGCAGTATTTT CASSGGGTRPDTQYF
TRBJ1-1 many TRBV29-1 - TGCAGCGTGGGGCCAGGGTCGGGCACTGAAGCTTTCTTT CSVGPGSGTEAFF
TRBJ2-1 few TRBV11-2 TRBD1 TGTGCCAGCAGCTCCCTGGACAGGAATAATGAGCAGTTCTTC CASSSLDRNNEQFF
TRBJ1-2 few TRBV7-3 - TGTGCCAGCAGCCCCGGGATTCCCCATGGCTACACCTTC CASSPGIPHGYTF
TRBJ1-4 few TRBV12-3/TRBV12-4 - TGTGCCAGCAGTTTAGTACAGCATAATGAAAAACTGTTTTTT CASSLVQHNEKLFF
TRBJ1-1 - TRBV29-1 - TGCAGCGCGGGCGACACTGAAGCTTTCTTT CSAGDTEAFF
TRBJ2-2 - TRBV11-2 - TGTGCCAGCAGCCCCGTGAGGGGGAAGGACACCGGGGAGCTGTTTTTT CASSPVRGKDTGELFF
TRBJ2-7 once TRBV18 - TGTGCCAGCTCACCACCAGGCCAGGGTAAATCCTACGAGCAGTACTTC CASSPPGQGKSYEQYF
TRBJ2-1 few TRBV24-1 - TGTGCCACCAGTGATTCCGGTACGGGACACCGGGGGCATGAGCAGTTCTTC CATSDSGTGHRGHEQFF
TRBJ2-3 many TRBV29-1 - TGCAGCGTTGAAGAAAGGGTGAGGACAGATACGCAGTATTTT CSVEERVRTDTQYF
TRBJ1-5 few TRBV5-1 TRBD1 TGCGCCAGCAGCTTCGGGACAGGGGTAGGCGATCAGCCCCAGCATTTT CASSFGTGVGDQPQHF
TRBJ1-1 - TRBV10-2 - TGCGCCAGCATCGGGGGGCCCAGGGCTGAAGCTTTCTTT CASIGGPRAEAFF
TRBJ1-2 many TRBV29-1 - TGCAGCGTTGATCCAGGGCTTGGTGGCTACACCTTC CSVDPGLGGYTF
TRBJ2-1 many TRBV24-1 TRBD2 TGTGCCACCAGTGGGAGGAAGTCTAGCGGGATCTATGAGCAGTTCTTC CATSGRKSSGIYEQFF
TRBJ1-1 - TRBV5-1 TRBD1 TGCGCCAGCAGCCTCCTAGGCGCAGGGGGATCTAAGGCTGAAGCTTTCTTT CASSLLGAGGSKAEAFF
TRBJ2-6 few TRBV6-1 - TGTGCCAGCGTCGGTGCTGACTCCAACGTCCTGACTTTC CASVGADSNVLTF
TRBJ1-1 - TRBV6-6 - TGTGCCAGCAGTTACAGATCCAGGGATGCTTTCTTT CASSYRSRDAFF
TRBJ2-1 - TRBV29-1 TRBD2 TGCAGCGTTAGGCTAGCGGGAGTGGGTGAGCAGTTCTTC CSVRLAGVGEQFF
TRBJ2-1 many TRBV5-1 TRBD2 TGCGCCAGCAGCTTCGGGGGCGGACTAGCGGGAGTCTACAATGAGCAGTTCTTC CASSFGGGLAGVYNEQFF
TRBJ2-5 few TRBV29-1 TRBD2 TGCAGCTCCCTAGGAGGGCTAGCGGGAGTAGAGACCCAGTACTTC CSSLGGLAGVETQYF
TRBJ2-1 few TRBV5-5 - TGTGCCAGCAGCGGAACGACCGGGACGGGATACAATGAGCAGTTCTTC CASSGTTGTGYNEQFF